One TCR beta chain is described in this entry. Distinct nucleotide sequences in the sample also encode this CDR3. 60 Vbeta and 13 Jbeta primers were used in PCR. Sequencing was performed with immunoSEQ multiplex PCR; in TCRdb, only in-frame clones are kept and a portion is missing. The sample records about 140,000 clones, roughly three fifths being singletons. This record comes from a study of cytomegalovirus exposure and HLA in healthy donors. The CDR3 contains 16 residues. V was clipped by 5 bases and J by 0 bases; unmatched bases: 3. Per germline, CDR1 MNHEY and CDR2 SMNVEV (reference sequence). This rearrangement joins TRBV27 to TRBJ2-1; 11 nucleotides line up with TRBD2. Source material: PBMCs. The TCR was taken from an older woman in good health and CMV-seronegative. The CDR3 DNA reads TGTGCCAGCAGTCCTAGCGGGGGGAGCTCCTACAATGAGCAGTTCTTC. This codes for CASSPSGGSSYNEQFF.